Each of the 17 T cell receptor beta chains below was sequenced from the same sample in a study of OX40 agonist ivuxolimab in advanced cancers. Only in-frame clones appear in the TCRdb table, and some are missing; sequencing was by immunoSEQ multiplex PCR. The repertoire holds roughly 80,000 clones, approximately 94% seen once, with roughly an eighth in the top ten. The specimen was CD4+ or CD8+ T cells sorted from blood, collected in a trial of the OX40 agonist ivuxolimab. These receptors all stem from an adult with an advanced solid tumor such as melanoma, head and neck, liver or kidney cancer.

The J gene is TRBJ1-1, the V gene TRBV5-4; D possibly corresponds to TRBD1 (5 bases). This CDR3 is 14 amino acids long. Germline V gene lookup returns CDR1 SGHNT and CDR2 YYREEE (reference sequence). Deletions cut 6 bases from V and 5 bases from J, with 17 bases between. The CDR3 sequence: CASTWGQFTTEAFF. CDR3 coding DNA: TGTGCCAGCACCTGGGGCCAGTTTACGACTGAAGCTTTCTTT. Variable domain in full (rest from reference TRBV5-4 and TRBJ1-1): ETGVTQSPTHLIKTRGQQVTLRCSSQSGHNTVSWYQQALGQGPQFIFQYYREEENGRGNFPPRFSGLQFPNYSSELNVNALELDDSALYLCASTWGQFTTEAFFGQGTRLTVV.

The rearrangement joins TRBV4-1 to TRBJ2-7; D not resolved. The CDR3 totals 14 residues. Between the trimmed V and J ends, which lost 0 bases and 0 bases, there was a span of 6 bases. Germline V gives CDR1 MGHRA, CDR2 YSYEKL. CDR3 in DNA: TGCGCCAGCAGCCAAGATACGGGCTCCTACGAGCAGTACTTC. It translates to CASSQDTGSYEQYF.

This clone was observed a single time. The rearrangement uses TRBV2 and TRBJ2-7, with 8 bases lining up with TRBD1. Germline CDR1 and CDR2: SNHLY and FYNNEI. V dropped 2 bases and J dropped 5; count of bases not matched to a gene: 8. The length of the CDR3 is 15 residues. For the CDR3, the DNA is TGTGCCAGCAGTGAAATCCAGGCAGGGGGCCACGAGCAGTACTTC. Translated: CASSEIQAGGHEQYF.

This chain joins TRBV9 and TRBJ2-7; possibly TRBD2 for D (6 bases). Germline loops: CDR1 SGDLS, CDR2 YYNGEE. The CDR3 has 16 amino acids. V lost 0 bases, J lost 4 bases, and 17 bases lay in between. The CDR3 here is CASSVEPGRRAYEQYF. The CDR3 coding sequence is TGTGCCAGCAGCGTAGAACCAGGTAGGAGGGCGTACGAGCAGTACTTC.

The rearrangement uses TRBV7-7 and TRBJ2-1; maybe TRBD1 (5 bases). Per germline, CDR1 SSHAT and CDR2 FNYEAQ (reference sequence). V was shortened by 5 bases and J by 4 bases, with 12 bases between the two germline ends. The CDR3 runs to 14 residues. CDR3 protein: CASSPWGEYNEQFF. The CDR3 nucleotides read TGTGCCAGCAGCCCCTGGGGCGAATACAATGAGCAGTTCTTC. The variable domain in full, with the rest retrieved from reference TRBV7-7 and TRBJ2-1, is GAGVSQSPRYKVTKRGQDVTLRCDPISSHATLYWYQQALGQGPEFLTYFNYEAQPDKSGLPSDRFSAERPEGSISTLTIQRTEQRDSAMYRCASSPWGEYNEQFFGPGTRLTVL.

With respect to this clone: Other DNA sequences in this specimen translate into the identical CDR3. V gene TRBV9 combines with J gene TRBJ1-1, with a tentative D call TRBD1 (5 bases). V was trimmed by 4 bases and J by 2 bases, leaving 9 bases between them. The length of the CDR3 is 13 residues. Germline CDR1 reads SGDLS; CDR2 reads YYNGEE. The CDR3 DNA is TGTGCCAGCAGCCCCGGGGGAAACACTGAAGCTTTCTTT. It is translated as CASSPGGNTEAFF.

Of note for this clone: Its ends do not fully match the called genes, so a read error is possible. The J gene is TRBJ1-1, the V gene TRBV28; D is ambiguous. Germline-derived CDR1 and CDR2 are MDHEN and SYDVKM. This CDR3 is 11 amino acids long. The CDR3 is CASSTLPEAFF. The CDR3 coding sequence is TGTGCCAGCAGTACATTGCCTGAGGCTTTCTTT.

The chain combines TRBV5-1 with TRBJ1-1; D is perhaps TRBD1 (5 bases). Germline CDR1 reads SGHRS; CDR2 reads YFSETQ. The V and J ends lost 4 bases and 1 base respectively, with 8 bases between them. CDR3 size: 13 residues. CDR3 loop: CASSPGQNTEAFF. DNA of the CDR3: TGCGCCAGCAGCCCCGGACAGAACACTGAAGCTTTCTTT.

This clone was recorded a few times. The J gene is TRBJ1-1, the V gene TRBV29-1; TRBD1 matches at 8 bases. The CDR3 is 12 amino acids. The V segment lost 6 bases and the J segment 5 bases; nucleotides outside the gene matches: 5. In germline, CDR1 is SQVTM, CDR2 ANQGSEA. The DNA of the CDR3 is TGCAGCGTGGACAGGGAGCGGACTGAAGCTTTCTTT. Its translation: CSVDRERTEAFF. Combining the CDR3 with reference TRBV29-1 and TRBJ1-1 gives the whole variable domain SAVISQKPSRDICQRGTSLTIQCQVDSQVTMMFWYRQQPGQSLTLIATANQGSEATYESGFVIDKFPISRPNLTFSTLTVSNMSPEDSSIYLCSVDRERTEAFFGQGTRLTVV.

This clone was observed once. The chain joins TRBV28 to TRBJ2-7, with 10 bases lining up with TRBD2. There are 15 residues in the CDR3. Germline lookup yields CDR1 MDHEN and CDR2 SYDVKM. The V gene end was trimmed by 4 bases and the J gene end by 6 bases; junction bases not matched to a gene: 9. This CDR3 reads CASSSFLAGAFEQYF. The CDR3 DNA reads as TGTGCCAGCAGTTCCTTTCTAGCGGGAGCCTTCGAGCAGTACTTC.

This clone was detected once. This chain links TRBV5-1 with TRBJ1-1; D gene uncertain. V lost 1 base and J lost 1, with 8 bases in between. Germline-derived CDR1 and CDR2 are SGHRS and YFSETQ. The CDR3 is made up of 14 amino acids. The CDR3 protein is CASSLRSPNTEAFF. The DNA of the CDR3 is TGCGCCAGCAGCTTGCGCAGCCCGAACACTGAAGCTTTCTTT. Drawing the rest from reference TRBV5-1 and TRBJ1-1, the complete variable domain is KAGVTQTPRYLIKTRGQQVTLSCSPISGHRSVSWYQQTPGQGLQFLFEYFSETQRNKGNFPGRFSGRQFSNSRSEMNVSTLELGDSALYLCASSLRSPNTEAFFGQGTRLTVV.

This chain uses TRBV28 with TRBJ1-1; 9 nucleotides agree with TRBD1. Per germline, CDR1 MDHEN and CDR2 SYDVKM. The CDR3 totals 17 residues. V trimming: 5 bases; J trimming: 3 bases; junction bases outside the gene matches: 13. The CDR3 reads CASSNPGTGSLDTEAFF. CDR3 in DNA: TGTGCCAGCAGTAACCCCGGGACAGGGAGTTTGGACACTGAAGCTTTCTTT. Variable domain in full (rest from reference TRBV28 and TRBJ1-1): DVKVTQSSRYLVKRTGEKVFLECVQDMDHENMFWYRQDPGLGLRLIYFSYDVKMKEKGDIPEGYSVSREKKERFSLILESASTNQTSMYLCASSNPGTGSLDTEAFFGQGTRLTVV.

The chain has TRBV5-4 and TRBJ1-2, with a tentative D call TRBD1 (5 bases). Trimming removed 1 base from V and 5 bases from J, with 12 bases in between. The CDR3 sequence is 14 residues long. CDR1 is SGHNT, CDR2 YYREEE, per germline (reference sequence). The CDR3 loop is CASSLPGGGYGYTF. The CDR3 coding sequence is TGTGCCAGCAGCTTGCCGGGGGGTGGATATGGCTACACCTTC. The variable domain in full, with the rest retrieved from reference TRBV5-4 and TRBJ1-2, is ETGVTQSPTHLIKTRGQQVTLRCSSQSGHNTVSWYQQALGQGPQFIFQYYREEENGRGNFPPRFSGLQFPNYSSELNVNALELDDSALYLCASSLPGGGYGYTFGSGTRLTVV.

J is TRBJ1-1 and V is TRBV7-8, with 7 bases fitting TRBD1. CDR1 SGHVS and CDR2 FQNEAQ come from the germline V gene. With 3 bases clipped from V and 3 bases from J, the junction kept 10 bases outside the gene matches. This CDR3 contains 16 residues. CDR3 loop: CASSLFSGGRDTEAFF. The CDR3 DNA reads as TGTGCCAGCAGCTTGTTTTCAGGGGGAAGGGACACTGAAGCTTTCTTT. Complete variable domain (other parts from reference TRBV7-8 and TRBJ1-1): GAGVSQSPRYKVAKRGQDVALRCDPISGHVSLFWYQQALGQGPEFLTYFQNEAQLDKSGLPSDRFFAERPEGSVSTLKIQRTQQEDSAVYLCASSLFSGGRDTEAFFGQGTRLTVV.

This sequence joins TRBV7-3 and TRBJ1-4, with 8 bases matching TRBD1. Germline V CDR1 and CDR2: SGHTA, FQGTGA. The CDR3 loop spans 13 amino acids. V was clipped by 3 bases and J by 7 bases; unmatched bases: 1. DNA of the CDR3: TGTGCCAGCAGCTTTGGGACAGGTGAAAAACTGTTTTTT. Protein product: CASSFGTGEKLFF. The whole variable domain, filled in from reference TRBV7-3 and TRBJ1-4, reads GAGVSQTPSNKVTEKGKYVELRCDPISGHTALYWYRQSLGQGPEFLIYFQGTGAADDSGLPNDRFFAVRPEGSVSTLKIQRTERGDSAVYLCASSFGTGEKLFFGSGTQLSVL.

This clone was found once. The rearrangement uses TRBV5-4 and TRBJ2-3, with 14 bases aligning to TRBD2. V dropped 7 bases and J dropped 2; count of bases not matched to a gene: 9. The germline CDR1 and CDR2 sequences are SGHNT and YYREEE (reference sequence). This CDR3 spans 17 amino acids. The CDR3 spells CASGEPGLAGVTDTQYF. DNA for the CDR3: TGTGCCAGCGGGGAGCCGGGACTAGCGGGGGTCACAGATACGCAGTATTTT. The variable domain in full, with the rest retrieved from reference TRBV5-4 and TRBJ2-3, is ETGVTQSPTHLIKTRGQQVTLRCSSQSGHNTVSWYQQALGQGPQFIFQYYREEENGRGNFPPRFSGLQFPNYSSELNVNALELDDSALYLCASGEPGLAGVTDTQYFGPGTRLTVL.

This sequence joins TRBV14 and TRBJ2-7; D remains unclear. Trimming took 4 bases from V and 6 from J, leaving 13 bases between them. CDR3 length equals 13 residues. Germline V lookup: CDR1 SGHDN, CDR2 FVKESK. The CDR3 spells CASSPSRVSEQYF. In nucleotides, the CDR3 is TGTGCCAGCAGCCCCTCTAGGGTAAGCGAGCAGTACTTC.